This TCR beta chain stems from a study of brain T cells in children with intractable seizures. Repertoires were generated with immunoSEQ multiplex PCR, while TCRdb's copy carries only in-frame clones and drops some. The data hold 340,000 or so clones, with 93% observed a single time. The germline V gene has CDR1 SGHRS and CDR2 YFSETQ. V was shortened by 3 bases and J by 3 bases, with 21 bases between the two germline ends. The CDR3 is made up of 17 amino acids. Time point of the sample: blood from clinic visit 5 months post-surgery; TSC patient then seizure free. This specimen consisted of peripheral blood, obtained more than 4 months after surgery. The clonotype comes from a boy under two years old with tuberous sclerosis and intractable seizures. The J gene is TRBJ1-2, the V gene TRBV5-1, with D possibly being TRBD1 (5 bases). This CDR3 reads CASSWKLGGLVDYGYTF. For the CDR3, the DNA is TGCGCCAGCAGCTGGAAATTGGGGGGGTTGGTGGACTATGGCTACACCTTC. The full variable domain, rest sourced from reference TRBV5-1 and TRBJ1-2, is KAGVTQTPRYLIKTRGQQVTLSCSPISGHRSVSWYQQTPGQGLQFLFEYFSETQRNKGNFPGRFSGRQFSNSRSEMNVSTLELGDSALYLCASSWKLGGLVDYGYTFGSGTRLTVV.